This note documents a single T cell receptor beta chain sequence. The antigen remains unidentified. From RNA transcripts, TCR beta CDR3 regions were amplified. HTBI primers were the set used in a first-round RT-PCR of the TCR CDR3. Each CDR3 protein is one row after TCRdb ran MiXCR on the multiplex PCR reads. The table records around 690,000 distinct CDR3 sequences, 17% of them present only once. The entry originates in a study of T cells in Graves' hyperthyroidism and ophthalmopathy. Study outcomes and limitations: Stable hyperthyroidism and ophthalmopathy were separated using 13 V-J signatures.

CDR3 size: 15 residues. Germline lookup yields CDR1 SEHNR and CDR2 FQNEAQ (reference sequence). The V end lost 4 bases, the J end lost 0 bases, and 12 bases lay between the germline ends. Over 18 months, lack of ophthalmopathy progression marked Graves' hyperthyroidism as stable. Diagnoses rested on clinical symptoms, serum thyroxine and TRAb, thyroid ultrasound and orbital computed tomography. The sequence derives from a man between 50 and 59 years old with Graves' hyperthyroidism. The chain is built from TRBV7-9 and TRBJ1-1; tentative D call: TRBD1 (6 bases). The source material was blood. The CDR3 is CASSSNGQLNTEAFF. CDR3 sequence (DNA): TGTGCCAGCAGCTCCAACGGACAGCTGAACACTGAAGCTTTCTTT. The whole variable domain, filled in from reference TRBV7-9 and TRBJ1-1, reads DTGVSQNPRHKITKRGQNVTFRCDPISEHNRLYWYRQTLGQGPEFLTYFQNEAQLEKSRLLSDRFSAERPKGSFSTLEIQRTEQGDSAMYLCASSSNGQLNTEAFFGQGTRLTVV.